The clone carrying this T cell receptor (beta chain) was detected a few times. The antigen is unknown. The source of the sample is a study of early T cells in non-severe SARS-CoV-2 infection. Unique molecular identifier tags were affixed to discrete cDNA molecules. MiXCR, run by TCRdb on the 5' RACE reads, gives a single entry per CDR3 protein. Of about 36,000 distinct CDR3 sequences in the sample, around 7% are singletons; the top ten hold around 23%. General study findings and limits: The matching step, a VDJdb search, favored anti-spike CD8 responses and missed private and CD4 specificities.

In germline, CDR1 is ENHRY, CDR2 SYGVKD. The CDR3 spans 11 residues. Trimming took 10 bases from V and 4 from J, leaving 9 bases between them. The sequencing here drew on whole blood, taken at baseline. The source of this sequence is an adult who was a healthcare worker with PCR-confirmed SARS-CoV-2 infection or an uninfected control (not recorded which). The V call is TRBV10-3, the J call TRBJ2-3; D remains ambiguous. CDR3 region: CATQSSDTQYF. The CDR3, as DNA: TGTGCCACCCAGTCCTCAGATACGCAGTATTTT.